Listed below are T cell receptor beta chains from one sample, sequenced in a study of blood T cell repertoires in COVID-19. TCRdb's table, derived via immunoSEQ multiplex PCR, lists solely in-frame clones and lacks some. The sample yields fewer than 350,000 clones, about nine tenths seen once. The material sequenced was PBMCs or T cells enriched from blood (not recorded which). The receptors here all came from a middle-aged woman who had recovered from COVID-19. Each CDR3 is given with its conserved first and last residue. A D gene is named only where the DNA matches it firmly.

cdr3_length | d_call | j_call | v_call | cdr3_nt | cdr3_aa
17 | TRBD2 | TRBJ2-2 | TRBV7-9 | TGTGCCAGCAGCTTACGCCGGACTAGCGGGTCTGCCGGGGAGCTGTTTTTT | CASSLRRTSGSAGELFF
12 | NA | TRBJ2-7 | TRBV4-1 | TGCGCCAGCAGCCAACTGGGGGGCGAGCAGTACTTC | CASSQLGGEQYF
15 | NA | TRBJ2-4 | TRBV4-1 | TGCGCCAGCAGCCAAGATCTGACGGGAACGGGCATTCAGTACTTC | CASSQDLTGTGIQYF
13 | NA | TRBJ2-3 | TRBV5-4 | TGTGCCAGCAGCTTGGGTGGAGCAGATACGCAGTATTTT | CASSLGGADTQYF
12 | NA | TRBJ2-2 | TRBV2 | TGTGCCAGAGTTTACGGGGCCGGGGAGCTGTTTTTT | CARVYGAGELFF
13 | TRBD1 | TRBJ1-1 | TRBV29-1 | TGCAGCGTCGATAGGGGACAGATCACTGAAGCTTTCTTT | CSVDRGQITEAFF
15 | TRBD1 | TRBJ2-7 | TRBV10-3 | TGTGCCATCAGTGCACCCGGGACAGCTTCCTACGAGCAGTACTTC | CAISAPGTASYEQYF
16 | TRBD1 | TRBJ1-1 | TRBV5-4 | TGTGCCAGCAGCCTCGGGACAGGAGTCATGAACACTGAAGCTTTCTTT | CASSLGTGVMNTEAFF
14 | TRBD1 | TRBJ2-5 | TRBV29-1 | TGCAGCGTTCGGGACAGGGGGCGTCAAGAGACCCAGTACTTC | CSVRDRGRQETQYF
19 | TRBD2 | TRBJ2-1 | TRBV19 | TGTGCCAGTAGTGATTTAGGGACTAGCGGGACCTATTTACAAGATGAGCAGTTCTTC | CASSDLGTSGTYLQDEQFF
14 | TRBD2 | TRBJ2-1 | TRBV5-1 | TGCGCCAGCAGCTTGGCCCTAGCGGGCTTTGAGCAGTTCTTC | CASSLALAGFEQFF
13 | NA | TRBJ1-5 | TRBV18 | TGTGCCAGCTCACCCGGGGAAAGCCAGCCCCAGCATTTT | CASSPGESQPQHF
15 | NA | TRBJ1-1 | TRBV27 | TGTGCCAGCAGCGAGCAGGGGATCCGGCACACTGAAGCTTTCTTT | CASSEQGIRHTEAFF
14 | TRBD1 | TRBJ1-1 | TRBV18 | TGTGCCAGCTCACGGGGACAGGGGAGCACTGAAGCTTTCTTT | CASSRGQGSTEAFF
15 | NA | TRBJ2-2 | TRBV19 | TGTGCCAGTACCACGACAGGAGTTAACACCGGGGAGCTGTTTTTT | CASTTTGVNTGELFF